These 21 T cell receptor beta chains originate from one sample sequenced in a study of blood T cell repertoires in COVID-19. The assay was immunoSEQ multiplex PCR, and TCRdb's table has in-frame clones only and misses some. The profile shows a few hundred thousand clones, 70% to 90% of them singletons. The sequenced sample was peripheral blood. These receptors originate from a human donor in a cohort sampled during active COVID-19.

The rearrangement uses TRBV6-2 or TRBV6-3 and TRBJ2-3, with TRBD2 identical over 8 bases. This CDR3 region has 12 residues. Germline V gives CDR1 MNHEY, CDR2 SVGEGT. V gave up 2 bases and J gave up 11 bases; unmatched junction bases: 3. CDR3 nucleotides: TGTGCCAGCAGTTACACCCGGGAGGGGCAGTATTTT. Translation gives CASSYTREGQYF.

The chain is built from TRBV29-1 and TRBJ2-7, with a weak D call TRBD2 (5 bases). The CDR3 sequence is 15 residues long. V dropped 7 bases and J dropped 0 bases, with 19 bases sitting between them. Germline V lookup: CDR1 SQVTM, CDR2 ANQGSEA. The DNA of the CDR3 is TGCAGCGGAGGACCTCGGGGTTCCGACTCCTACGAGCAGTACTTC. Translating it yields CSGGPRGSDSYEQYF.

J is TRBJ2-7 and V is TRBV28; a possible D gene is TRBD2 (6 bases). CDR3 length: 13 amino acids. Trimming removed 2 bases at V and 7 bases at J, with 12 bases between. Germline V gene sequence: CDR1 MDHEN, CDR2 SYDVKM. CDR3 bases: TGTGCCAGCAGTTTAATCGGGGGTAGGGAGCAGTACTTC. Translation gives CASSLIGGREQYF.

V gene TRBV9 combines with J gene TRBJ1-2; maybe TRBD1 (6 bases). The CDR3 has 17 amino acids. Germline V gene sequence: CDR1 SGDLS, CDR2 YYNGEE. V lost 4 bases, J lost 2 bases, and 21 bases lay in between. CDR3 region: CASSPYNTRGPNYGYTF. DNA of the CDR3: TGTGCCAGCAGCCCTTATAACACCAGGGGTCCCAACTATGGCTACACCTTC.

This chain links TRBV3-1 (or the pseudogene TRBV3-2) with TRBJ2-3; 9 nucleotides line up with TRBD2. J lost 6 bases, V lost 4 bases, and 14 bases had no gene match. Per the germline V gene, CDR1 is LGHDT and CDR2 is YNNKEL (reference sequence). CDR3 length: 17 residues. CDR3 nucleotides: TGTGCCAGCAGCCCTCCTTCTGGCGGGGGGGCCGAGGATACGCAGTATTTT. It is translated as CASSPPSGGGAEDTQYF.

The CDR3: CASSLLPGDTEAFF. In nucleotides, the CDR3 is TGTGCCAGCAGCTTATTGCCAGGGGACACTGAAGCTTTCTTT. The chain couples TRBV7-2 to TRBJ1-1; a possible D gene is TRBD1 (6 bases). Germline loops: CDR1 SGHTA, CDR2 FQGNSA. The germline V and J ends were trimmed by 2 bases and 3 bases, with 10 bases remaining between them. The CDR3 covers 14 residues.

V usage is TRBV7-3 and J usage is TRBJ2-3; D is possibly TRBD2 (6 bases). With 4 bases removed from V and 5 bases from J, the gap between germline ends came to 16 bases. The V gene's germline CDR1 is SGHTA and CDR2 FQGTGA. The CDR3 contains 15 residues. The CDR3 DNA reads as TGTGCCAGCAGCTCCTCCGGGACTCAGGTAGATACGCAGTATTTT. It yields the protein CASSSSGTQVDTQYF.

The CDR3 region has the DNA TGTGCCAGCAGCTTTCGGGGACAAGAGACCCAGTACTTC. As protein: CASSFRGQETQYF. The chain recombines TRBV7-2 with TRBJ2-5; D is possibly TRBD2 (5 bases). The CDR3 totals 13 residues. Trimming shortened V by 3 bases and J by 2 bases, and 7 bases separated the two germline ends. Germline V gene lookup returns CDR1 SGHTA and CDR2 FQGNSA.

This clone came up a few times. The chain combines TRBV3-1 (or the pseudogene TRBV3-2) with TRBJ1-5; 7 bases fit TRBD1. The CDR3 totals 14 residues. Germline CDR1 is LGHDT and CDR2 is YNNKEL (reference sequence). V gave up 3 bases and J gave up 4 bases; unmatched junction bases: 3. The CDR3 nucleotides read TGTGCCAGCAGCCACGAGGGGGCGAATCAGCCCCAGCATTTT. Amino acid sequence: CASSHEGANQPQHF.

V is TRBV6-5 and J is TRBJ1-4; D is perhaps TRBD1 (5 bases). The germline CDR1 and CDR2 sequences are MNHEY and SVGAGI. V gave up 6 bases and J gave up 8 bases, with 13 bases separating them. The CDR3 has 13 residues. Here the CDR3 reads CASSPPGREKLFF. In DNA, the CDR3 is TGTGCCAGCAGCCCACCAGGGCGGGAAAAACTGTTTTTT.

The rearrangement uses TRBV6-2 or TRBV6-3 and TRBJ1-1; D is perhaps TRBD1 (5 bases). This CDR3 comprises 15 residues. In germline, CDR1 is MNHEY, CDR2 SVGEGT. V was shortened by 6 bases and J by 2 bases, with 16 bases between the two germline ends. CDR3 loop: CASSPAGRGNTEAFF. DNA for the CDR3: TGTGCCAGCAGCCCAGCCGGGCGGGGCAACACTGAAGCTTTCTTT.

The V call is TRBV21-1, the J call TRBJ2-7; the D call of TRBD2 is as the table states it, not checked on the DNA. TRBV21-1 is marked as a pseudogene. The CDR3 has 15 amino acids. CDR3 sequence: CASSSTSTYRYEQYF. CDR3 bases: TGTGCCAGCAGCTCTACTAGCACCTACCGCTACGAGCAGTACTTC.

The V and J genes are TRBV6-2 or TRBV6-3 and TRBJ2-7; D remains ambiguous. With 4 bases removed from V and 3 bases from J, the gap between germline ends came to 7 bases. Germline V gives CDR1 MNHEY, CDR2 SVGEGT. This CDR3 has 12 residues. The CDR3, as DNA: TGTGCCAGCAGTTTACGACTCTACGAGCAGTACTTC. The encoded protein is CASSLRLYEQYF.

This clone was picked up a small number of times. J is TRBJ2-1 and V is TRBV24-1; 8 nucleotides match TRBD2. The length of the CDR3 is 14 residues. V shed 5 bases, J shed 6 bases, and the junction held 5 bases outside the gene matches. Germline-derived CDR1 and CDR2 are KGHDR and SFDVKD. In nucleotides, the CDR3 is TGTGCCACCAGTGTTCCGGGGGGGGTCAATGAGCAGTTCTTC. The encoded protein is CATSVPGGVNEQFF.

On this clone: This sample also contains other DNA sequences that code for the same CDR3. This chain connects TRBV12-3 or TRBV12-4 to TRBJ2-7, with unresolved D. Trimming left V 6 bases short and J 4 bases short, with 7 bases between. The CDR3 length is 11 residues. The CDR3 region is CASSSLYEQYF. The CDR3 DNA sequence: TGTGCCAGCAGCAGTCTGTACGAGCAGTACTTC.

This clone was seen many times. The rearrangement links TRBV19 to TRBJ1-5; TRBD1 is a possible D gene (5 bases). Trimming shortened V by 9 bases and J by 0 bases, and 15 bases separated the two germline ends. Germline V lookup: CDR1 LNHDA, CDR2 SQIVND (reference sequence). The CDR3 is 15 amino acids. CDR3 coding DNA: TGTGCCAGCACCCTAGGGGTACTTAGCAATCAGCCCCAGCATTTT. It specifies CASTLGVLSNQPQHF.

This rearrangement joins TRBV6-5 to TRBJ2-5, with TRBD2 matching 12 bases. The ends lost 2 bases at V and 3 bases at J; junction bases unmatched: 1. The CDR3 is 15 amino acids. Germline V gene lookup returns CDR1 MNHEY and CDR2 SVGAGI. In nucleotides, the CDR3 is TGTGCCAGCAGTTACCGACTAGCGGGGGAAGAGACCCAGTACTTC. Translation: CASSYRLAGEETQYF.

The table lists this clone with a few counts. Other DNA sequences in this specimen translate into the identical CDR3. The CDR3 is CASSQQAPDNEQFF. The CDR3 DNA follows: TGCGCCAGCAGCCAACAAGCCCCCGACAATGAGCAGTTCTTC. The chain couples TRBV4-3 to TRBJ2-1; D gene unclear. V lost 2 bases and J lost 5, with 10 bases in between. In germline, CDR1 is LGHNA, CDR2 YSLEER. The CDR3 totals 14 residues.

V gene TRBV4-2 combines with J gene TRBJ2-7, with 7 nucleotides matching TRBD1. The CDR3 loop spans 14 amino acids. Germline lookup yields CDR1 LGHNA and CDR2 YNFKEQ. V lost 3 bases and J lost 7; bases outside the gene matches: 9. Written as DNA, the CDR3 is TGTGCCAGCAGCCACGGGACAGCCCTTAGGGAGCAGTACTTC. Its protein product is CASSHGTALREQYF.

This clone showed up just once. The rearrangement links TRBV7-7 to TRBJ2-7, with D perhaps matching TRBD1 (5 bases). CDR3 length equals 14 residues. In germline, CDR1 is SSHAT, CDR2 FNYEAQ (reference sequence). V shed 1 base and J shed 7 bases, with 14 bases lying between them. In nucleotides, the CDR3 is TGTGCCAGCAGCTTAGAAGCCCAGGGTGGGGAGCAGTACTTC. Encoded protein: CASSLEAQGGEQYF. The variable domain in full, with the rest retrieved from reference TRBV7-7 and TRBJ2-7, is GAGVSQSPRYKVTKRGQDVTLRCDPISSHATLYWYQQALGQGPEFLTYFNYEAQPDKSGLPSDRFSAERPEGSISTLTIQRTEQRDSAMYRCASSLEAQGGEQYFGPGTRLTVT.

CDR3 residues: CASSLATGLAARLQETQYF. CDR3 coding DNA: TGTGCCAGCAGCTTAGCTACGGGTCTAGCGGCCAGACTCCAAGAGACCCAGTACTTC. The gene calls are TRBV11-2 and TRBJ2-5, with 7 positions matching TRBD2. The CDR3 extends over 19 amino acids. Per germline, CDR1 SGHAT and CDR2 FQNNGV. With 1 base clipped from V and 1 base from J, the junction kept 15 bases outside the gene matches.